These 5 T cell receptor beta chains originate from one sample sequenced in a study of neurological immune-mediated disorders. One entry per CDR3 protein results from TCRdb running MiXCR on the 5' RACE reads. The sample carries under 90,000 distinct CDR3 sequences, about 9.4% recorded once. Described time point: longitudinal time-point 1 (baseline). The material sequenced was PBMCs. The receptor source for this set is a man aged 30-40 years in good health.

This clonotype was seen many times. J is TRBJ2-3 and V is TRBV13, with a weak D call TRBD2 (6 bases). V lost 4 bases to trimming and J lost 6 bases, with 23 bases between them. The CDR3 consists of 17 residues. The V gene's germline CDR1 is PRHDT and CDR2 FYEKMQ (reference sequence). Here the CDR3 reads CASSSSSGSRFLDTQYF. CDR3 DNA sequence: TGTGCCAGCAGCTCCTCCTCCGGGAGTCGGTTCCTGGATACGCAGTATTTT.

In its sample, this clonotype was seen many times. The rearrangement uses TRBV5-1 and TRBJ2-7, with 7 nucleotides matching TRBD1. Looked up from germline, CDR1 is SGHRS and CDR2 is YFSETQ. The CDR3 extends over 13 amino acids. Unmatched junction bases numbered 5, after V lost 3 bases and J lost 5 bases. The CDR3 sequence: CASSSQQGHEQYF. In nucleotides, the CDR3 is TGCGCCAGCAGCTCGCAACAGGGGCACGAGCAGTACTTC.

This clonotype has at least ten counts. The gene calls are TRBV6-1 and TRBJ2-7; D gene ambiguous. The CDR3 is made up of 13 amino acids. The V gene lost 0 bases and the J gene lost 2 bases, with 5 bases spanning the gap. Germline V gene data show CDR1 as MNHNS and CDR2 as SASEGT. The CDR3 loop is CASSEAAAYEQYF. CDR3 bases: TGTGCCAGCAGTGAAGCGGCTGCCTACGAGCAGTACTTC.

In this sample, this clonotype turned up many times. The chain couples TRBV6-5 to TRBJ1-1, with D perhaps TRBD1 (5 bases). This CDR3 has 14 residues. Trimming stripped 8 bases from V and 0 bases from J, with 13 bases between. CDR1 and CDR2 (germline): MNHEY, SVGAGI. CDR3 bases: TGTGCCAGCGGTAAACGGGGGATGAACACTGAAGCTTTCTTT. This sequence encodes CASGKRGMNTEAFF.

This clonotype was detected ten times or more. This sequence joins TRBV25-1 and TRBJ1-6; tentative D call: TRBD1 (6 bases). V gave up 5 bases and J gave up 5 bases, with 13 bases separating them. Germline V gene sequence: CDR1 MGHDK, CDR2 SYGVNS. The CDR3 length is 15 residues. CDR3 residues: CASSRSGVDNSPLHF. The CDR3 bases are TGTGCCAGCAGTAGATCAGGGGTAGATAATTCACCCCTCCACTTT.